Reported below is one T cell receptor (beta chain). Sequencing used immunoSEQ multiplex PCR; TCRdb keeps in-frame clones, though not all of them. This sample has approximately 92,000 clones, with about 95% found just once. The data originate from a study of technical replicates of blood from a handful of donors. The J segment lost 1 base and the V segment lost 5 bases, leaving 7 bases of the junction unmatched. Germline CDR1 reads LNHDA; CDR2 reads SQIVND (reference sequence). This CDR3 has 15 amino acids. Sequencing was carried out using T cells isolated from PBMCs. The clonotype originates from a human donor in good health. The chain links TRBV19 to TRBJ2-5; TRBD2 matches at 7 bases. The CDR3 here is CASSSTREGQETQYF. CDR3 bases: TGTGCCAGTAGTTCAACCAGGGAGGGCCAAGAGACCCAGTACTTC.